This TCR beta chain was captured by sequencing in a study of cytomegalovirus exposure and HLA in healthy donors. V lost 0 bases and J 5 bases, leaving 13 bases between the germline ends. The germline V gene encodes CDR1 SQVTM and CDR2 ANQGSEA. The CDR3 runs to 14 residues. Remarks on this clone: Its antigen is not known.

It was with 60 Vbeta and 13 Jbeta primers that the PCR ran. Sequencing was performed with immunoSEQ multiplex PCR; in TCRdb, only in-frame clones are kept and a portion is missing. The sample has under 250,000 clones; over 60% are singletons. Notes on the study in general: TCR beta V- and J-gene trimming, according to a later analysis, was linked to a missense DCLRE1C variant.

The source material was PBMCs. The chain employs TRBV29-1 and TRBJ1-2; D is ambiguous. The TCR originated in a man aged 18-30 years in good health and CMV-seronegative. Here the CDR3 reads CSVEEHQNLYGYTF. In nucleotides, the CDR3 is TGCAGCGTTGAAGAGCACCAGAACCTTTATGGCTACACCTTC.